Following are 8 T cell receptor beta chains from one sample sequenced in a study of T cells in tuberculosis. The repertoire was sequenced with immunoSEQ multiplex PCR; TCRdb's copy has only in-frame clones and lacks some. The data hold about 34,000 clones, with under 95% observed a single time. Documented time point: new active TB diagnosis, blood taken before or within 7 days of starting treatment. Sequenced material: PBMCs, taken at tuberculosis diagnosis. These receptors were collected from an adult with tuberculosis.

CDR3 region: CASSSEGVRGYTF. The CDR3 region has the DNA TGTGCCAGTAGTTCAGAGGGGGTTCGGGGCTACACCTTC. This chain links TRBV19 with TRBJ1-2; TRBD1 is a possible D gene (6 bases). Trimming took 5 bases from V and 8 from J, leaving 15 bases between them. From germline, CDR1 is LNHDA and CDR2 SQIVND (reference sequence). The CDR3 has 13 amino acids.

The chain uses TRBV5-1 and TRBJ2-3; 10 nucleotides align to TRBD2. The V and J ends lost 5 bases and 9 bases, in that order; junction bases with no gene match: 15. Germline CDR1 is SGHRS and CDR2 is YFSETQ. CDR3 length: 16 amino acids. The CDR3 DNA reads TGCGCCAGCAGTTCTACTGAGACTAGCGGGCTTGGGACGCAGTATTTT. The encoded protein is CASSSTETSGLGTQYF.

V gene TRBV5-6 combines with J gene TRBJ1-1, with D possibly being TRBD1 (6 bases). Per the germline V gene, CDR1 is SGHDT and CDR2 is YYEEEE. V was trimmed by 4 bases and J by 1 base, leaving 17 bases between them. The CDR3 runs 16 residues. The CDR3: CASSLQPGVTNTEAFF. The CDR3 DNA is TGTGCCAGCAGCCTGCAGCCAGGGGTAACGAACACTGAAGCTTTCTTT.

The chain combines TRBV4-3 with TRBJ1-5, with TRBD1 matching 7 bases. There are 15 residues in the CDR3. Germline-derived CDR1 and CDR2 are LGHNA and YSLEER. J gave up 7 bases and V 4 bases, and 10 bases lay outside the gene matches. CDR3 DNA sequence: TGCGCCAGCAGCCCCCGGGCAGGGGGTTGGCAGCCCCAGCATTTT. This codes for CASSPRAGGWQPQHF.

The gene calls are TRBV6-5 and TRBJ2-3; D is perhaps TRBD2 (5 bases). Germline CDR1 and CDR2: MNHEY and SVGAGI. The length of the CDR3 is 16 residues. Trimming stripped 4 bases from V and 6 bases from J, with 20 bases between. CDR3 sequence (DNA): TGTGCCAGCAGTTCCTACCGGGATGGGATTAGGGATACGCAGTATTTT. It yields the protein CASSSYRDGIRDTQYF.

The chain uses TRBV11-2 and TRBJ1-2, with 9 bases identical to TRBD1. Per germline, CDR1 SGHAT and CDR2 FQNNGV. The CDR3 has 18 residues. V lost 0 bases, J lost 5 bases, and 13 bases stayed unmatched. The CDR3 DNA is TGTGCCAGCAGCTTAGAGTCTTGGGGGACAGGGAGAGTTTATGGCTACACCTTC. It encodes CASSLESWGTGRVYGYTF.

V and J are TRBV9 and TRBJ2-1, with D possibly TRBD2 on 5 matching bases. The CDR3 is 15 residues long. Trimming stripped 0 bases from V and 9 bases from J, with 16 bases between. Germline CDR1 SGDLS, CDR2 YYNGEE. DNA for the CDR3: TGTGCCAGCAGCGTAGGTCCGAGGGAGCTTAGTGAGCAGTTCTTC. This codes for CASSVGPRELSEQFF.

This clone came up a few times. The gene calls are TRBV19 and TRBJ2-2; TRBD1 might be the D (6 bases). The CDR3 loop spans 13 amino acids. Germline V gives CDR1 LNHDA, CDR2 SQIVND (reference sequence). The ends were cut back, 7 bases at V and 3 bases at J, with 9 bases in the middle. CDR3 in DNA: TGTGCCAGTAACGCAGGGGACACCGGGGAGCTGTTTTTT. It is translated as CASNAGDTGELFF.